The clone carrying this T cell receptor (beta chain) has just a few counts. The antigen is not known. Time point denoted: persistent/refractory GD, antithyroid drugs over 5 years with positive TRAb. With RNA extracted from PBMCs as input, the TCR library was made. The patients were enrolled through endocrinology in Xi'an, China. The CDR3 is 13 residues long. Germline CDR1 reads DFQATT; CDR2 reads SNEGSKA (reference sequence). Between the trimmed V and J ends, which lost 0 bases and 4 bases, there was a span of 10 bases. This entry comes from a study of regulatory T cells in long-lasting Graves disease. Overall study findings and caveats: It was in persistent disease that TRBV28, TRBJ1-2 and TRBJ2-5 were favored. Persistent Graves' patients had lower TCR diversity than newly diagnosed ones. A greater number of public clonotypes (fewer than 3,000) was shared by persistent patients than by new patients (about 960).

Arm-PCR of CDR3 regions and iRepertoire HTBI primers were used to build TCR beta libraries. TCRdb processed the multiplex PCR reads anew with MiXCR; each CDR3 protein has one entry. The sample lists approximately 380,000 distinct CDR3 sequences, around 20% seen once, with less than 25% in the top ten. The clonotype was recovered from a female donor with Graves disease. The sequenced sample was peripheral blood mononuclear cells (PBMCs), obtained when the disease was refractory, from a patient treated with antithyroid drugs. The chain carries TRBV20-1 and TRBJ2-7; D ambiguous. In DNA, the CDR3 is TGCAGTGCTAGAGATCCCCAGCTGTACGAGCAGTACTTC. It translates to CSARDPQLYEQYF.